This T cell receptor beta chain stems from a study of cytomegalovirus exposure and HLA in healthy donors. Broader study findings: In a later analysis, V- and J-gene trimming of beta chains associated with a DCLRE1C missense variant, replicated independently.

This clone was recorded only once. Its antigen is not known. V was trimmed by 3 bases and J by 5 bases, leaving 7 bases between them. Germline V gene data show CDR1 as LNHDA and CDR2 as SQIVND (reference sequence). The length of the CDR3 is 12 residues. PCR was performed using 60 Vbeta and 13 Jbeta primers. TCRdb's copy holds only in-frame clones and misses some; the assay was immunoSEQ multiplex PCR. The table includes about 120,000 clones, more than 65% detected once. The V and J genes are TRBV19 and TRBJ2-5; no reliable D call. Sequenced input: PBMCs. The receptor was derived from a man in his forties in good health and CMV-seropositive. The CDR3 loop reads CASSISSETQYF. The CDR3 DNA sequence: TGTGCCAGTAGTATTTCCTCCGAGACCCAGTACTTC.